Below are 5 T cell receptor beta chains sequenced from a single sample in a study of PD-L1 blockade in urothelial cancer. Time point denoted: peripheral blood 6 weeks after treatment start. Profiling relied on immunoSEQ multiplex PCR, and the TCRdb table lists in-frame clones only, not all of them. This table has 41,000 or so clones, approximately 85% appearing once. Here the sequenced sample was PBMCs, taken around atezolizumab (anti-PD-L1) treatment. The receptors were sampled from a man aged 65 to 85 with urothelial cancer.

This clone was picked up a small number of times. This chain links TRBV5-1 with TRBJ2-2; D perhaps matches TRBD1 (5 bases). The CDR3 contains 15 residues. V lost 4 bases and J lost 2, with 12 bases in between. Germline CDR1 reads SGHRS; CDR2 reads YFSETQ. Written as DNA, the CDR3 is TGCGCCAGCAGCCTTCAGGGAAGTAACACCGGGGAGCTGTTTTTT. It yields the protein CASSLQGSNTGELFF.

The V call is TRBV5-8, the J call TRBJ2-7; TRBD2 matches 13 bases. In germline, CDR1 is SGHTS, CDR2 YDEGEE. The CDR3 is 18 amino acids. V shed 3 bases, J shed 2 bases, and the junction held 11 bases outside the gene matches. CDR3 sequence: CASSWSWGLAGQAYEQYF. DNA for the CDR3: TGTGCCAGCAGCTGGTCGTGGGGACTAGCGGGACAAGCCTACGAGCAGTACTTC.

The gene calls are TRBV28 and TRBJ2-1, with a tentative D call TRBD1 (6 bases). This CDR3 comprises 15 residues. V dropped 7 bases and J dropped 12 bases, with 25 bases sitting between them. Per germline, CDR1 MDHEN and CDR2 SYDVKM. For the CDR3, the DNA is TGTGCCAGCACCTCGACGGGACAAGACGACTCCCGGCAGTTCTTC. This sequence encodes CASTSTGQDDSRQFF.

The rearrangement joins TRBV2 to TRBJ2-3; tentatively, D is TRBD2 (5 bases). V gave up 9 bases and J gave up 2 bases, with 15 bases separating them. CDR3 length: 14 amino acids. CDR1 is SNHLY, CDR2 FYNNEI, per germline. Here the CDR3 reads CASLAGINTDTQYF. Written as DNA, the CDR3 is TGTGCCAGTTTAGCCGGGATCAACACAGATACGCAGTATTTT.

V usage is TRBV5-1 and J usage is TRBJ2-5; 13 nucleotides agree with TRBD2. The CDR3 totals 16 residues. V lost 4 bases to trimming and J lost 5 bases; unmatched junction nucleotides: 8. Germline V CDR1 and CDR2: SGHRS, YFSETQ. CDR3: CASSPTLAGGAETQYF. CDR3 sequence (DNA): TGCGCCAGCAGCCCGACACTAGCGGGAGGGGCGGAGACCCAGTACTTC.